This record looks at one T cell receptor beta chain sequence and its context. Trimming took 2 bases from V and 2 from J; bases not matched to a gene: 9. Germline V gives CDR1 SNHLY, CDR2 FYNNEI. The CDR3 consists of 17 residues. This entry comes from a study of cytomegalovirus exposure and HLA in healthy donors. Vbeta (60) and Jbeta (13) primers were used in the PCR. Assay used: immunoSEQ multiplex PCR; TCRdb lists only in-frame clones, some missing. The sample holds 80,000 or so clones; under 80% are singletons and the top ten take roughly 5%. This chain links TRBV2 with TRBJ2-7; TRBD2 agrees at 10 bases. Material for sequencing was PBMCs. This receptor was taken from a man aged 55-75 years in good health and CMV-seropositive. This CDR3 is CASSERAGGPRPYEQYF. DNA for the CDR3: TGTGCCAGCAGTGAAAGAGCGGGAGGGCCAAGGCCCTACGAGCAGTACTTC.